The 21 T cell receptor beta chains below were found in one sample sequenced in a study of blood T cell repertoires in COVID-19. TCRdb's copy holds only in-frame clones and misses some; the assay was immunoSEQ multiplex PCR. The sample carries 150,000 to 200,000 clones, 85% to 90% recorded once. Sequencing was carried out using PBMCs or T cells enriched from blood (not recorded which). These receptors were taken from a woman between 45 and 60 years old who had recovered from COVID-19.

The J gene is TRBJ2-3, the V gene TRBV19; 10 bases match TRBD2. Looked up from germline, CDR1 is LNHDA and CDR2 is SQIVND (reference sequence). The CDR3 consists of 17 residues. Unmatched junction bases numbered 8, after V lost 2 bases and J lost 3 bases. The CDR3 sequence: CASSITRTSGITDTQYF. The CDR3 DNA is TGTGCCAGTAGTATAACCCGTACTAGCGGGATTACAGATACGCAGTATTTT. Filled out from reference TRBV19 and TRBJ2-3, the complete variable domain reads DGGITQSPKYLFRKEGQNVTLSCEQNLNHDAMYWYRQDPGQGLRLIYYSQIVNDFQKGDIAEGYSVSREKKESFPLTVTSAQKNPTAFYLCASSITRTSGITDTQYFGPGTRLTVL.

CDR3 bases: TGTGCCAGTTCTTTCAGTGTGAACACTGAAGCTTTCTTT. This translates into CASSFSVNTEAFF. This chain joins TRBV19 and TRBJ1-1; D uncertain. The germline V gene has CDR1 LNHDA and CDR2 SQIVND (reference sequence). The CDR3 loop spans 13 amino acids. V gave up 8 bases and J gave up 0 bases, with 10 bases separating them.

V is TRBV29-1 and J is TRBJ2-3; 7 bases map to TRBD2. Germline values: CDR1 SQVTM, CDR2 ANQGSEA. V trimming: 6 bases; J trimming: 3 bases; junction bases outside the gene matches: 0. CDR3 length: 11 residues. The CDR3 nucleotides are TGCAGCGTAGCGGGAACAGATACGCAGTATTTT. Translated: CSVAGTDTQYF.

The chain links TRBV11-3 to TRBJ1-1; D possibly corresponds to TRBD1 (6 bases). Trimming left V 3 bases short and J 6 bases short, with 14 bases between. Looked up from germline, CDR1 is SGHNT and CDR2 is YENEEA. This CDR3 spans 14 amino acids. CDR3 sequence: CASSLSQGIAEAFF. For the CDR3, the DNA is TGTGCCAGCAGCTTGAGTCAGGGGATAGCTGAAGCTTTCTTT.

The chain recombines TRBV6-5 with TRBJ1-1; 8 nucleotides align to TRBD1. The CDR3 contains 14 residues. The V segment lost 0 bases and the J segment 7 bases; nucleotides outside the gene matches: 4. Per germline, CDR1 MNHEY and CDR2 SVGAGI. CDR3 loop: CASSYSSGTGEAFF. As DNA, the CDR3 is TGTGCCAGCAGTTACTCGAGTGGGACAGGTGAAGCTTTCTTT.

The V and J genes are TRBV6-6 and TRBJ1-4, with 7 bases lining up with TRBD1. Losses at the gene ends were 4 bases for V and 3 bases for J; bases not matched to a gene: 5. The CDR3 consists of 15 residues. Germline CDR1 is MNHNY and CDR2 is SVGAGI (reference sequence). The CDR3 loop reads CASSFAGTANEKLFF. The CDR3 DNA sequence: TGTGCCAGCAGTTTCGCCGGGACAGCTAATGAAAAACTGTTTTTT.

The chain joins TRBV7-2 to TRBJ1-5, with 10 bases aligning to TRBD1. V was pared by 6 bases and J by 7 bases, with 6 bases of the junction left unmatched. CDR3 size: 14 residues. Germline V CDR1 and CDR2: SGHTA, FQGNSA. In nucleotides, the CDR3 is TGTGCCAGCAGAGAGACAGGGGGCGCGCAGCCCCAGCATTTT. Translated: CASRETGGAQPQHF.

V gene TRBV7-3 combines with J gene TRBJ1-2, with D unclear. This CDR3 has 14 amino acids. V was pared by 9 bases and J by 2 bases, with 16 bases between. From germline, CDR1 is SGHTA and CDR2 FQGTGA. CDR3 in DNA: TGTGCCAGAAACCTGTGGGGAGTAAACTATGGCTACACCTTC. This codes for CARNLWGVNYGYTF.

The chain couples TRBV9 to TRBJ2-1, with 14 bases identical to TRBD2. The CDR3 loop spans 14 amino acids. V dropped 3 bases and J dropped 13; count of bases not matched to a gene: 6. Looked up from germline, CDR1 is SGDLS and CDR2 is YYNGEE. CDR3 DNA: TGTGCCAGCAGCGCCGGGACTAGCGGGGGTCTCCAGTTCTTC. Translating it yields CASSAGTSGGLQFF.

This rearrangement joins TRBV27 to TRBJ1-5, with 9 bases fitting TRBD1. Germline trimming cut 10 bases from V and 4 bases from J; bases unmatched to any gene: 14. The CDR3 spans 16 residues. Per the germline V gene, CDR1 is MNHEY and CDR2 is SMNVEV (reference sequence). The CDR3 DNA is TGTGCCACCCCCCGGGGGCCCGGGACAGGGAATCAGCCCCAGCATTTT. Translated, it gives CATPRGPGTGNQPQHF.

The V and J genes are TRBV11-1 and TRBJ1-1; D gene ambiguous. The CDR3 covers 14 residues. The V end was cut by 5 bases, the J end by 0 bases, with 10 bases between. Germline values: CDR1 SGHAT, CDR2 FQDESV (reference sequence). In nucleotides, the CDR3 is TGTGCCAGCAGCCCTTCCGGGGTGAACACTGAAGCTTTCTTT. Protein product: CASSPSGVNTEAFF.

This clone is a singleton in its sample. The chain combines TRBV9 with TRBJ1-4, with no clear D. Germline CDR1 SGDLS, CDR2 YYNGEE. V lost 0 bases and J 7 bases, leaving 4 bases between the germline ends. The CDR3 is 12 amino acids. This chain's CDR3 is CASSVVLEKLFF. CDR3 in DNA: TGTGCCAGCAGCGTAGTACTTGAAAAACTGTTTTTT.

The chain carries TRBV6-6 and TRBJ2-1; perhaps TRBD1 as D (6 bases). From germline, CDR1 is MNHNY and CDR2 SVGAGI (reference sequence). This CDR3 is 14 amino acids long. Trimming removed 2 bases at V and 6 bases at J, with 11 bases between. The DNA of the CDR3 is TGTGCCAGCAGTTACGAGGGGGTGGGCAATGAGCAGTTCTTC. This translates into CASSYEGVGNEQFF.

The chain is built from TRBV7-9 and TRBJ2-7; TRBD2 matches 8 bases. Germline CDR1 is SEHNR and CDR2 is FQNEAQ (reference sequence). V dropped 4 bases and J dropped 2; count of bases not matched to a gene: 13. The CDR3 loop spans 17 amino acids. Written as DNA, the CDR3 is TGTGCCAGCAGCTCGGGGGGGCGTAGCAAAACGACCTACGAGCAGTACTTC. Protein: CASSSGGRSKTTYEQYF.

This rearrangement joins TRBV4-2 to TRBJ2-7, with TRBD1 identical over 9 bases. V shed 4 bases, J shed 2 bases, and the junction held 9 bases outside the gene matches. CDR1 and CDR2 from the germline V gene are LGHNA and YNFKEQ. The CDR3 is made up of 16 amino acids. The CDR3 region is CASSLLGQGTPYEQYF. DNA for the CDR3: TGTGCCAGCAGCCTCTTGGGACAGGGTACTCCCTACGAGCAGTACTTC.

As DNA, the CDR3 is TGTGCCAGCAGCATTCAGAACACCGGGGAGCTGTTTTTT. Translating it yields CASSIQNTGELFF. V gene TRBV7-9 combines with J gene TRBJ2-2, with no clear D. Trimming removed 5 bases from V and 1 base from J, with 5 bases in between. CDR3 length equals 13 residues. Germline values: CDR1 SEHNR, CDR2 FQNEAQ (reference sequence).

The chain uses TRBV13 and TRBJ2-3; weak D call: TRBD2 (7 bases). V was pared by 5 bases and J by 5 bases, with 23 bases between. The CDR3 sequence is 17 residues long. The germline V gene has CDR1 PRHDT and CDR2 FYEKMQ (reference sequence). For the CDR3, the DNA is TGTGCCAGCAGCCCTGCGGTAGGGCGGGGGCGTGGAGATACGCAGTATTTT. Its translation is CASSPAVGRGRGDTQYF.

The chain joins TRBV5-4 to TRBJ2-5; D is undetermined. This CDR3 is 13 amino acids long. Trimming took off 0 bases at V and 2 bases at J, with 5 bases between the two ends. The germline V gene has CDR1 SGHNT and CDR2 YYREEE (reference sequence). CDR3 coding DNA: TGTGCCAGCAGCTTGGGCCAGCAAGAGACCCAGTACTTC. It encodes CASSLGQQETQYF. The complete variable domain, with remaining parts taken from reference TRBV5-4 and TRBJ2-5, reads ETGVTQSPTHLIKTRGQQVTLRCSSQSGHNTVSWYQQALGQGPQFIFQYYREEENGRGNFPPRFSGLQFPNYSSELNVNALELDDSALYLCASSLGQQETQYFGPGTRLLVL.

This rearrangement joins TRBV12-3 or TRBV12-4 to TRBJ2-7; 8 bases agree with TRBD2. This CDR3 has 12 amino acids. Trimming at V came to 6 bases and at J to 2 bases, leaving 0 bases not matched to a gene. The CDR3 reads CASSGGAYEQYF. Here the CDR3 DNA reads TGTGCCAGCAGCGGGGGGGCCTACGAGCAGTACTTC.

The J gene is TRBJ2-1, the V gene TRBV7-3, with 8 bases identical to TRBD2. This CDR3 region has 18 residues. Germline-derived CDR1 and CDR2 are SGHTA and FQGTGA. Trimming cost V 5 bases and J 1 base; bases outside gene matches: 13. This CDR3 is CASSPAPGRGDSYNEQFF. The CDR3 DNA follows: TGTGCCAGCAGCCCGGCCCCCGGGAGGGGAGATTCCTACAATGAGCAGTTCTTC. The entire variable domain, with the rest obtained from reference TRBV7-3 and TRBJ2-1, is as follows: GAGVSQTPSNKVTEKGKYVELRCDPISGHTALYWYRQSLGQGPEFLIYFQGTGAADDSGLPNDRFFAVRPEGSVSTLKIQRTERGDSAVYLCASSPAPGRGDSYNEQFFGPGTRLTVL.

This chain uses TRBV11-3 with TRBJ2-2; 7 bases line up with TRBD1. Germline CDR1 is SGHNT and CDR2 is YENEEA. The ends lost 4 bases at V and 1 base at J; junction bases unmatched: 12. CDR3 size: 18 residues. CDR3 sequence (DNA): TGTGCCAGCAGCTCGCCTAGGCAGACAGGGAAGAACACCGGGGAGCTGTTTTTT. Its translation: CASSSPRQTGKNTGELFF.